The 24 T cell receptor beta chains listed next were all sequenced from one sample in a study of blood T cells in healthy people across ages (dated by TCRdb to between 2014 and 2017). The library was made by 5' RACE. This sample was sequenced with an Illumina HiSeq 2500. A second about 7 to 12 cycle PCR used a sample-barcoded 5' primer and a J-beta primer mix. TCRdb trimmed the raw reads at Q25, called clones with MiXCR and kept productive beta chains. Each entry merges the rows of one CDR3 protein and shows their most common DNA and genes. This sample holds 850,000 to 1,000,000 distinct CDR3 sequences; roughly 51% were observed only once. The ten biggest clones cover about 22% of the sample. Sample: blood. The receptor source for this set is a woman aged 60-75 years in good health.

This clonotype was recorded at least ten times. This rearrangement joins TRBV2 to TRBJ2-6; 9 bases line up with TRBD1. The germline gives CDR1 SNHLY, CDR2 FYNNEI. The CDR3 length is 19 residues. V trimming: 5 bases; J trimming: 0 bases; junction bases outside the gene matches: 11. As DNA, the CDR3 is TGTGCCAGCAGTTACTCCCCGGGACAGGGCCTCTCTGGGGCCAACGTCCTGACTTTC. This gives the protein CASSYSPGQGLSGANVLTF. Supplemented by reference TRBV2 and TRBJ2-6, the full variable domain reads EPEVTQTPSHQVTQMGQEVILRCVPISNHLYFYWYRQILGQKVEFLVSFYNNEISEKSEIFDDQFSVERPDGSNFTLKIRSTKLEDSAMYFCASSYSPGQGLSGANVLTFGAGSRLTVL.

DNA for the CDR3: TGTGCCAGCACCAAAGCGGATACAGGGGGCAATTGTAGTGGCTACACCTTC. Translation: CASTKADTGGNCSGYTF. This chain joins TRBV21-1 and TRBJ1-2; the D segment call TRBD1 is taken from the table without a DNA check. TRBV21-1 is given as a pseudogene. This CDR3 spans 17 amino acids.

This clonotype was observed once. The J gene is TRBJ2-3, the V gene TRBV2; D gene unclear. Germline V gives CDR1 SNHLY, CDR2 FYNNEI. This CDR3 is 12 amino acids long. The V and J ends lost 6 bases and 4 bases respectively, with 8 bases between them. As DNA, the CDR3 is TGTGCCAGCAGCGGGCTCCCAGATACGCAGTATTTT. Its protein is CASSGLPDTQYF.

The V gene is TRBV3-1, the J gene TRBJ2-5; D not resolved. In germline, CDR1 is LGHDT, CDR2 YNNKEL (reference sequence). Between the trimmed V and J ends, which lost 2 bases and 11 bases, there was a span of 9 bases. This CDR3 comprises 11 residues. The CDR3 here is CASSQKNEQYF. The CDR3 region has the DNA TGTGCCAGCAGCCAAAAGAATGAGCAGTACTTC.

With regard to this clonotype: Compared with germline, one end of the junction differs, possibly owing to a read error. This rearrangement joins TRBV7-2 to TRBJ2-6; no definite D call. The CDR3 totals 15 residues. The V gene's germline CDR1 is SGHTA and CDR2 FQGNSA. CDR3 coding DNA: TGTGTCAGCAGCTTAGGCGGCTCTGGGGCCAACGTCCTGACTTTC. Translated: CVSSLGGSGANVLTF.

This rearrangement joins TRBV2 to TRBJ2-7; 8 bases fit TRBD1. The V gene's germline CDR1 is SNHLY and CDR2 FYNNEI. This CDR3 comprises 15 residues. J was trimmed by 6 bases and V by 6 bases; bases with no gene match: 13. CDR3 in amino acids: CASRAKGQGASEQYF. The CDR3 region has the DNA TGTGCCAGCAGGGCCAAGGGGCAGGGGGCATCCGAGCAGTACTTC.

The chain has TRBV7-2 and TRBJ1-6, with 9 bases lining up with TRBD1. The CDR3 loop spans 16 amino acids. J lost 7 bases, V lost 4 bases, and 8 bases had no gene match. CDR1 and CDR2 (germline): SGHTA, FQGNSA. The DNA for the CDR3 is TGTGCCAGCAGCTCAGGAGACAGGGGGGGAAATTCACCCCTCCACTTT. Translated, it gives CASSSGDRGGNSPLHF.

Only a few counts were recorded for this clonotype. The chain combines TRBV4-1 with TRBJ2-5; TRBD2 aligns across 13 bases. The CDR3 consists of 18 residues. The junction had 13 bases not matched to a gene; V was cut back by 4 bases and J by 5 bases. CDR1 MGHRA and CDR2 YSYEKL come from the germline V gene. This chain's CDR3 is CASSPELGLAGESETQYF. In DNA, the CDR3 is TGCGCCAGCAGCCCCGAACTCGGACTAGCGGGAGAGTCGGAGACCCAGTACTTC.

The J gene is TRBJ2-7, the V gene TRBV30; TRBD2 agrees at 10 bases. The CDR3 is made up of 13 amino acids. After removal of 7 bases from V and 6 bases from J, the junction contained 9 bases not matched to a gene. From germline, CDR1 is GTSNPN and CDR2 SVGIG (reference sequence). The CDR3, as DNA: TGTGCCTCTAATAGCGGGGGGCGTCGCGAGCAGTACTTC. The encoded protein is CASNSGGRREQYF.

CDR3 in amino acids: CASSEGLTTNEKLFF. The CDR3 nucleotides are TGCGCCAGCAGCGAAGGCCTAACAACTAATGAAAAACTGTTTTTT. The chain recombines TRBV5-1 with TRBJ1-4; D is undetermined. Germline V gene lookup returns CDR1 SGHRS and CDR2 YFSETQ. V shed 4 bases and J shed 0 bases, with 10 bases lying between them. The CDR3 totals 15 residues. Drawing the rest from reference TRBV5-1 and TRBJ1-4, the complete variable domain is KAGVTQTPRYLIKTRGQQVTLSCSPISGHRSVSWYQQTPGQGLQFLFEYFSETQRNKGNFPGRFSGRQFSNSRSEMNVSTLELGDSALYLCASSEGLTTNEKLFFGSGTQLSVL.

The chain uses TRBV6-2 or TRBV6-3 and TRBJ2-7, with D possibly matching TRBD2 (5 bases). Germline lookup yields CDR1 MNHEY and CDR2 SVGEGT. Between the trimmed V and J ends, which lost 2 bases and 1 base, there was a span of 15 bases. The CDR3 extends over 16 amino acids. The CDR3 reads CASSYGWAGVSYEQYF. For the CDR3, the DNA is TGTGCCAGCAGTTACGGTTGGGCGGGTGTTTCCTACGAGCAGTACTTC.

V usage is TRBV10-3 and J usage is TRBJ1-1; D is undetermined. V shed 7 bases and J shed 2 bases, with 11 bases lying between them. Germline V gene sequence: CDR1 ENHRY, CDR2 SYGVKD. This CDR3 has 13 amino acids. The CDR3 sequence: CAIKTDFNTEAFF. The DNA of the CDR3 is TGTGCCATCAAGACGGATTTTAACACTGAAGCTTTCTTT.

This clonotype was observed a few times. CDR3: CASSGGLPQYF. The CDR3 nucleotides are TGTGCCAGCAGTGGGGGACTACCGCAGTACTTC. The rearrangement links TRBV12-3 or TRBV12-4 to TRBJ2-7; TRBD2 aligns across 7 bases. The CDR3 contains 11 residues. The J segment lost 9 bases and the V segment lost 5 bases, leaving 4 bases of the junction unmatched.

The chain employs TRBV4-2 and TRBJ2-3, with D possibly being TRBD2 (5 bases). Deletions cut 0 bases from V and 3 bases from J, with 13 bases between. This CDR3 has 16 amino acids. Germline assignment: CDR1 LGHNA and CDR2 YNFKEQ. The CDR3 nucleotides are TGTGCCAGCAGCCAAGACTACGGGGAAAGAACAGATACGCAGTATTTT. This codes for CASSQDYGERTDTQYF.

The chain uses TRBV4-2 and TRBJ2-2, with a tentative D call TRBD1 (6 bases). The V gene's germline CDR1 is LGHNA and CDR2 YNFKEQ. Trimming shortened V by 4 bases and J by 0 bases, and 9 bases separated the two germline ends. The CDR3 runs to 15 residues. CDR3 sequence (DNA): TGTGCCAGCAGCCGACAGGCGACGAACACCGGGGAGCTGTTTTTT. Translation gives CASSRQATNTGELFF.

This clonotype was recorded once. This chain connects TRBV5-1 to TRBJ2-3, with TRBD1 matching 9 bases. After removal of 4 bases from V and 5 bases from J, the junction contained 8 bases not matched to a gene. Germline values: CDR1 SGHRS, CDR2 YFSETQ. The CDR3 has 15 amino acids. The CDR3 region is CASSPLQGARDTQYF. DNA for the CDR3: TGCGCCAGCAGCCCCCTACAGGGGGCGCGAGATACGCAGTATTTT.

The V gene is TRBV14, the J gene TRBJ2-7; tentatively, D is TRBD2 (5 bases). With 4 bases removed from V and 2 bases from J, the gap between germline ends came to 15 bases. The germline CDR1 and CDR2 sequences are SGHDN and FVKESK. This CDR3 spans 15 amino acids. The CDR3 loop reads CASSPMPGNTYEQYF. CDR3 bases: TGTGCCAGCAGCCCTATGCCGGGAAATACCTACGAGCAGTACTTC.

The CDR3 bases are TGTGCCAGCAGCCCCGGACTAGCGGGACCGTTAGCAAAGCAGTACTTC. Protein product: CASSPGLAGPLAKQYF. The chain uses TRBV12-3 or TRBV12-4 and TRBJ2-5; 12 bases agree with TRBD2. CDR3 length: 16 amino acids. J lost 11 bases, V lost 6 bases, and 16 bases had no gene match.

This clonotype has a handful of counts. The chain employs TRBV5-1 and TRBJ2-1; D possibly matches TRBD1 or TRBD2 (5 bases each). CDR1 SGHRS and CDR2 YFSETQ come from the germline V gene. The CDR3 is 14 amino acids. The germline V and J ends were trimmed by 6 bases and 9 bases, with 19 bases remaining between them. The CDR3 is CASNAGTPGVEQFF. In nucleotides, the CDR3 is TGCGCCAGCAACGCCGGGACCCCTGGAGTTGAGCAGTTCTTC.

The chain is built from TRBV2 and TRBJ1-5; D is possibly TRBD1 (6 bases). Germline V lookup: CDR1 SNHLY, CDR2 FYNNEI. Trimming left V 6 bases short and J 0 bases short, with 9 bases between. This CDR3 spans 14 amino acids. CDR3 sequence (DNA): TGTGCCAGCAGGACAGGTTATAGCAATCAGCCCCAGCATTTT. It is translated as CASRTGYSNQPQHF.

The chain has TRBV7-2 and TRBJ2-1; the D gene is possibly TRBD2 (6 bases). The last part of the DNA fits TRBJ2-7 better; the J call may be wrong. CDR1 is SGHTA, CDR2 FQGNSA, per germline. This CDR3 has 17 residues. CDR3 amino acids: CASRKSGGARPHNEQYF. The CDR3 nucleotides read TGTGCCAGCAGGAAATCTGGCGGGGCCAGGCCCCACAATGAGCAGTACTTC.

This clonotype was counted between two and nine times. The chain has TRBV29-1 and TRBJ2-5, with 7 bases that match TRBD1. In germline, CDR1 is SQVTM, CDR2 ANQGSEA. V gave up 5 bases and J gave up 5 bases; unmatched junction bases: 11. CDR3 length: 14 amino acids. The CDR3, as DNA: TGCAGCGTTCCCGGACAGGATCGTTGGGAGACCCAGTACTTC. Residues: CSVPGQDRWETQYF.

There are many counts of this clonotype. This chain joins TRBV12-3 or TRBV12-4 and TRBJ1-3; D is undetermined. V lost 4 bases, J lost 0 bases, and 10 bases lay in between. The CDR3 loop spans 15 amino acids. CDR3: CASSWRRFSGNTIYF. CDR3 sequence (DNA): TGTGCCAGCAGTTGGAGACGGTTCTCTGGAAACACCATATATTTT.

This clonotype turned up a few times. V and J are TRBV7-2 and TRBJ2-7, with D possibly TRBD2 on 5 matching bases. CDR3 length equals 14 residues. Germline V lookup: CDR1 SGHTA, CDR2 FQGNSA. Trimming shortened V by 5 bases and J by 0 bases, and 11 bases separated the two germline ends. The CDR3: CASSPRLNSYEQYF. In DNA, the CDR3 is TGTGCCAGCAGCCCCAGACTAAACTCCTACGAGCAGTACTTC. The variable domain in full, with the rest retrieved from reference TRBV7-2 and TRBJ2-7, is GAGVSQSPSNKVTEKGKDVELRCDPISGHTALYWYRQSLGQGLEFLIYFQGNSAPDKSGLPSDRFSAERTGGSVSTLTIQRTQQEDSAVYLCASSPRLNSYEQYFGPGTRLTVT.